The next 19 T cell receptor beta chains were all read from a single sample in a study of blood T cells in healthy people across ages. A sample-barcoded 5' primer and a J-beta primer mix were used in a second PCR of roughly 7 to 11 cycles. One entry per CDR3 protein results from TCRdb running MiXCR on the 5' RACE reads. The sample has some 550,000 distinct CDR3 sequences; around 48% are singletons. The sample taken for sequencing was blood. The source is a man older than 75 in good health.

The chain employs TRBV7-3 and TRBJ2-5, with 7 bases identical to TRBD2. The CDR3 is made up of 15 amino acids. V trimming: 1 base; J trimming: 5 bases; junction bases outside the gene matches: 7. Germline V gives CDR1 SGHTA, CDR2 FQGTGA. The CDR3 loop is CASSLNGRAGETQYF. Written as DNA, the CDR3 is TGTGCCAGCAGCTTAAATGGGAGGGCAGGGGAGACCCAGTACTTC. The variable domain in full, completed from reference TRBV7-3 and TRBJ2-5, reads GAGVSQTPSNKVTEKGKYVELRCDPISGHTALYWYRQSLGQGPEFLIYFQGTGAADDSGLPNDRFFAVRPEGSVSTLKIQRTERGDSAVYLCASSLNGRAGETQYFGPGTRLLVL.

This clonotype showed up just a few times. V and J are TRBV18 and TRBJ1-1; D gene unclear. V was trimmed by 6 bases and J by 2 bases, leaving 13 bases between them. CDR1 and CDR2 (germline): KGHSH, LQKENI. The CDR3 is 14 residues long. CDR3 residues: CASSRVVENTEAFF. In DNA form, the CDR3 reads TGTGCCAGCTCCCGGGTGGTTGAAAACACTGAAGCTTTCTTT.

This clonotype came up a few times. The chain uses TRBV7-3 and TRBJ1-2; D is ambiguous. The germline CDR1 and CDR2 sequences are SGHTA and FQGTGA. The CDR3 is 14 residues long. V lost 0 bases and J lost 8, with 13 bases in between. The CDR3 nucleotides read TGTGCCAGCAGCTTAACCGGGCAGGAGGCGGGCTACACCTTC. Protein: CASSLTGQEAGYTF.

This clonotype was seen at least ten times. The rearrangement links TRBV6-5 to TRBJ2-1; 8 positions match TRBD1. Germline lookup yields CDR1 MNHEY and CDR2 SVGAGI. J lost 7 bases, V lost 0 bases, and 11 bases had no gene match. The CDR3 runs 17 residues. CDR3 in amino acids: CASSYSPGGRGLNEQFF. CDR3 DNA sequence: TGTGCCAGCAGTTACTCGCCCGGGGGCAGGGGGCTAAATGAGCAGTTCTTC.

The rearrangement uses TRBV29-1 and TRBJ2-1; 8 positions agree with TRBD2. From germline, CDR1 is SQVTM and CDR2 ANQGSEA. V trimming: 7 bases; J trimming: 6 bases; junction bases outside the gene matches: 5. The CDR3 length is 12 residues. The CDR3 DNA follows: TGCAGCGGCCGGGCGGGAGGCAATGAGCAGTTCTTC. This gives the protein CSGRAGGNEQFF.

This clonotype has ten or more counts. The chain uses TRBV12-3 or TRBV12-4 and TRBJ1-6, with D perhaps matching TRBD1 (6 bases). The length of the CDR3 is 13 residues. V was clipped by 6 bases and J by 4 bases, with 7 bases between them. CDR3 sequence: CASRTGYNSPLHF. The CDR3 region has the DNA TGTGCCAGCAGGACAGGTTATAATTCACCCCTCCACTTT.

This clonotype was seen at least ten times. The chain employs TRBV6-6 and TRBJ2-1, with 12 bases identical to TRBD2. The CDR3 is 17 residues long. J lost 6 bases, V lost 0 bases, and 6 bases had no gene match. CDR1 and CDR2 (germline): MNHNY, SVGAGI (reference sequence). The CDR3 sequence: CASSYSPTSGSLNEQFF. In nucleotides, the CDR3 is TGTGCCAGCAGTTACTCCCCGACTAGCGGGAGTCTCAATGAGCAGTTCTTC.

The gene calls are TRBV2 and TRBJ2-4, with D unresolved. The DNA end lines up better with TRBJ2-7; the J call may be wrong. The V gene's germline CDR1 is SNHLY and CDR2 FYNNEI. This CDR3 contains 15 residues. DNA of the CDR3: TGTGCCAGCAGTGGCGGAACTATCGGAAACTACGAGCAGTACTTC. It encodes CASSGGTIGNYEQYF.

Regarding this clonotype: Since a much larger clone is just one base distant, this may be a read error. The J gene is TRBJ1-6, the V gene TRBV6-6, with 7 bases fitting TRBD1. CDR3 length: 13 residues. CDR1 and CDR2 from the germline V gene are MNHNY and SVGAGI (reference sequence). Losses at the gene ends were 2 bases for V and 10 bases for J; bases not matched to a gene: 2. The CDR3 reads CASSYPGQSPLHF. The CDR3 bases are TGTGCCAGCAGTTACCCGGGACAGTCACCCCTCCACTTT.

CDR3 nucleotides: TGTGCCAGCAGCTTAGCGGGGGGGCTCTGGGAGACCCAGTACTTC. This translates into CASSLAGGLWETQYF. The V gene is TRBV7-2, the J gene TRBJ2-5; tentative D call: TRBD2 (7 bases). CDR1 is SGHTA and CDR2 is FQGNSA in the germline V gene. The CDR3 contains 15 residues. Trimming left V 0 bases short and J 5 bases short, with 13 bases between.

This clonotype has a single count. The chain carries TRBV7-9 and TRBJ2-7; D uncertain. The CDR3 sequence is 13 residues long. The germline V gene has CDR1 SEHNR and CDR2 FQNEAQ (reference sequence). The V end lost 1 base, the J end lost 7 bases, and 11 bases lay between the germline ends. The CDR3 DNA reads TGTGCCAGCAGCTTAGGGTCCTTCAATGAGCAGTACTTC. It translates to CASSLGSFNEQYF.

The CDR3 region is CASSLSTGGLDTQYF. Here the CDR3 DNA reads TGTGCCAGCAGCTTATCCACAGGGGGCTTAGATACGCAGTATTTT. This sequence joins TRBV7-3 and TRBJ2-3; 9 positions match TRBD1. The length of the CDR3 is 15 residues. Per the germline V gene, CDR1 is SGHTA and CDR2 is FQGTGA. With V trimmed by 2 bases and J by 5 bases, 5 bases remained unmatched.

The chain is built from TRBV29-1 and TRBJ2-1; D gene ambiguous. The end of the DNA aligns better with TRBJ2-7, so the J call may be wrong. The germline V gene has CDR1 SQVTM and CDR2 ANQGSEA. CDR3 size: 13 residues. CDR3 bases: TGCAGCCCCCGGTGGAGCCTTTCCTACGAGCAGTACTTC. Translation gives CSPRWSLSYEQYF.

The rearrangement links TRBV10-3 to TRBJ2-7; D may correspond to TRBD1 or TRBD2 (5 bases each). The V end was cut by 3 bases, the J end by 0 bases, with 12 bases between. CDR1 is ENHRY and CDR2 is SYGVKD in the germline V gene. The CDR3 runs 15 residues. The CDR3 spells CAISDRGRSSYEQYF. The CDR3 coding sequence is TGTGCCATCAGTGATCGGGGACGGAGCTCCTACGAGCAGTACTTC.

The rearrangement joins TRBV20-1 to TRBJ1-2; 8 bases match TRBD1. This CDR3 contains 13 residues. Germline V CDR1 and CDR2: DFQATT, SNEGSKA (reference sequence). DNA of the CDR3: TGCAGCGCCGAAGGGCAGGGGGCCTATGGCTACACCTTC. Protein: CSAEGQGAYGYTF.

This chain links TRBV20-1 with TRBJ2-4; tentatively, D is TRBD1 or TRBD2 (5 bases each). The germline V gene has CDR1 DFQATT and CDR2 SNEGSKA (reference sequence). The CDR3 contains 15 residues. With 8 bases removed from V and 3 bases from J, the gap between germline ends came to 20 bases. This chain's CDR3 is CSTCDDGAGKNIQYF. In DNA form, the CDR3 reads TGCAGTACTTGTGATGACGGGGCAGGCAAAAACATTCAGTACTTC.

The V and J genes are TRBV3-1 and TRBJ2-3; D not certain. V dropped 5 bases and J dropped 3 bases, with 15 bases sitting between them. The CDR3 is 15 residues long. Germline loops: CDR1 LGHDT, CDR2 YNNKEL (reference sequence). The CDR3 region has the DNA TGTGCCAGCAGCTCCCCGTGGGGAACTACAGATACGCAGTATTTT. This codes for CASSSPWGTTDTQYF.

The chain combines TRBV4-2 with TRBJ2-7; 7 bases map to TRBD2. CDR3 length: 17 residues. V dropped 0 bases and J dropped 4; count of bases not matched to a gene: 12. Per the germline V gene, CDR1 is LGHNA and CDR2 is YNFKEQ. Here the CDR3 DNA reads TGTGCCAGCAGCCAAGATTCCCTGACCAGCGGGAAGTACGAGCAGTACTTC. This gives the protein CASSQDSLTSGKYEQYF.

This clonotype showed up many times. The chain carries TRBV6-6 and TRBJ1-1; 9 positions match TRBD1. V was clipped by 2 bases and J by 6 bases; unmatched bases: 4. Germline V gene data show CDR1 as MNHNY and CDR2 as SVGAGI (reference sequence). The CDR3 has 14 amino acids. This CDR3 reads CASSYGNRGPEAFF. CDR3 DNA: TGTGCCAGCAGTTACGGGAACAGGGGGCCTGAAGCTTTCTTT.